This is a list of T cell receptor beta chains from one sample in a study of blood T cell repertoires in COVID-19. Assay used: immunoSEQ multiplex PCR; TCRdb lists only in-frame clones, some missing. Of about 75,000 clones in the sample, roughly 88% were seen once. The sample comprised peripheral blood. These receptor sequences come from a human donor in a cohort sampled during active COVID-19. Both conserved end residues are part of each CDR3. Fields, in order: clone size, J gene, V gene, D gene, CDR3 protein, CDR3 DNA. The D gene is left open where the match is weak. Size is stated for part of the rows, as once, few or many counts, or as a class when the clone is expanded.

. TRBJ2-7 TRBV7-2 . CASNLKPSYEQYF TGTGCCAGCAACTTAAAGCCCTCCTACGAGCAGTACTTC
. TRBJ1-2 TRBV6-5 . CASSYPGQHGYTF TGTGCCAGCAGTTACCCCGGACAGCATGGCTACACCTTC
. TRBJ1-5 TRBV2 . CASSEWGVGQPQHF TGTGCCAGCAGTGAATGGGGGGTGGGTCAGCCCCAGCATTTT
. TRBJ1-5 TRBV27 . CASSFYKDIYSNQPQHF TGTGCCAGCAGTTTCTACAAAGACATTTATAGCAATCAGCCCCAGCATTTT
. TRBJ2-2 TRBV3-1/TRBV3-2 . CASSQGEGGAGELFF TGTGCCAGCAGCCAAGGCGAGGGTGGGGCCGGGGAGCTGTTTTTT
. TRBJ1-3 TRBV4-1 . CASSQDFIALDSGNTIYF TGCGCCAGCAGCCAAGATTTCATAGCCCTAGACTCTGGAAACACCATATATTTT
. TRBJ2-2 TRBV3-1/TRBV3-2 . CASSQSTATGELFF TGTGCCAGCAGCCAATCAACAGCCACCGGGGAGCTGTTTTTT
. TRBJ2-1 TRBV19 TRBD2 CASSILTSGRGYEQFF TGTGCCAGTAGTATTTTGACTAGCGGGAGAGGGTATGAGCAGTTCTTC
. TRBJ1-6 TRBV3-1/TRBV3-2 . CASSQQGGYNSPLHF TGTGCCAGCAGCCAACAGGGCGGTTATAATTCACCCCTCCACTTT
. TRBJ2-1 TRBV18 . CASSPLTGPSYNEQFF TGTGCCAGCTCACCATTGACAGGTCCTTCCTACAATGAGCAGTTCTTC
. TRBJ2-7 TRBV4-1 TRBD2 CASSQSGALYEQYF TGCGCCAGCAGCCAAAGCGGGGCCCTCTACGAGCAGTACTTC
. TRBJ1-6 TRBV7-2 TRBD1 CASSLGGTGLGHNSPLHF TGTGCCAGCAGCTTAGGGGGGACAGGTCTGGGCCATAATTCACCCCTCCACTTT
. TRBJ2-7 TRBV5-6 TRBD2 CASSWDPGTSRYEQYF TGTGCCAGCAGCTGGGACCCCGGGACTAGCCGCTACGAGCAGTACTTC
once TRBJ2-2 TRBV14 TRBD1 CASSHNTGANTGELFF TGTGCCAGCAGCCATAATACAGGGGCGAACACCGGGGAGCTGTTTTTT
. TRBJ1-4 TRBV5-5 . CASSLRPGNEKLFF TGTGCCAGCAGCTTAAGGCCCGGGAATGAAAAACTGTTTTTT
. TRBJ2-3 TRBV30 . CAWTIATDTQYF TGTGCCTGGACCATCGCGACAGATACGCAGTATTTT
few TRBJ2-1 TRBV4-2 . CASSQEVAVNEQFF TGTGCCAGCAGCCAAGAGGTAGCGGTCAATGAGCAGTTCTTC
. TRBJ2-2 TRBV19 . CASTIPPGRGISGELFF TGTGCCAGTACTATTCCCCCGGGGAGGGGGATCTCCGGGGAGCTGTTTTTT
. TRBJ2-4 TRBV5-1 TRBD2 CASSSTPGTSGDIQYF TGCGCCAGCAGCTCTACTCCCGGGACTAGCGGAGACATTCAGTACTTC
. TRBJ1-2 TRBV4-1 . CASSQWGEDGYTF TGCGCCAGCAGCCAATGGGGCGAAGATGGCTACACCTTC
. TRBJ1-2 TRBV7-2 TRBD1 CASSQGQGNYGYTF TGTGCCAGCAGCCAGGGACAGGGTAACTATGGCTACACCTTC
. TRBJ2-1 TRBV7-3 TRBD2 CASSLNFVTSGTSSYNEQFF TGTGCCAGCAGCTTAAATTTCGTGACTAGCGGGACTAGCTCCTACAATGAGCAGTTCTTC
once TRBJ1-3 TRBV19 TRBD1 CASSTQGEFSGNTIYF TGTGCCAGTAGTACACAGGGGGAATTCTCTGGAAACACCATATATTTT
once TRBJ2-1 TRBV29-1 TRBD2 CSVPGTSGRAKSNEQFF TGCAGCGTCCCCGGGACTAGCGGGAGGGCCAAGAGCAATGAGCAGTTCTTC
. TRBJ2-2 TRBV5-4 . CASSIALAESNTGELFF TGTGCCAGCAGCATAGCCTTAGCGGAATCGAACACCGGGGAGCTGTTTTTT
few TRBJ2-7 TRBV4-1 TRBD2 CASSPAGLDYEQYF TGCGCCAGCAGCCCAGCGGGACTTGACTACGAGCAGTACTTC
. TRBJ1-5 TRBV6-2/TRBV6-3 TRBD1 CASSYSPGGYQPQHF TGTGCCAGCAGTTACTCGCCAGGGGGCTATCAGCCCCAGCATTTT
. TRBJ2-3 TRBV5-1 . CASSLGLIQDVTQYF TGCGCCAGCAGCTTGGGGCTGATCCAGGATGTTACGCAGTATTTT
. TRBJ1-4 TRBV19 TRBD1 CASSGQGAASYGLFF TGTGCCAGTAGTGGGCAGGGGGCTGCTTCATACGGACTGTTTTTT
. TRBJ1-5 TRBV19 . CASSLLEVTGLLSNQPQHF TGTGCCAGTAGCCTTCTTGAAGTTACAGGTCTCCTTAGCAATCAGCCCCAGCATTTT
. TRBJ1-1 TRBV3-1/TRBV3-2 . CASSQEAGWNTEAFF TGTGCCAGCAGCCAAGAGGCCGGGTGGAACACTGAAGCTTTCTTT
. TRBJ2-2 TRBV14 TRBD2 CASSQVLAGNTGELFF TGTGCCAGCAGCCAAGTTCTAGCGGGAAACACCGGGGAGCTGTTTTTT
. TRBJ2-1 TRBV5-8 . CASSLYRVSEQFF TGTGCCAGCAGCTTGTATCGGGTTAGTGAGCAGTTCTTC
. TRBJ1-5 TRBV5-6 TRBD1 CASSSGQGNQPQHF TGTGCCAGCAGCTCAGGACAGGGAAATCAGCCCCAGCATTTT
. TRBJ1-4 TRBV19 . CASSIWGPGEKLFF TGTGCCAGTAGTATATGGGGGCCGGGTGAAAAACTGTTTTTT
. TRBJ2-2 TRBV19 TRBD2 CASSMSLAGVTGELFF TGTGCCAGTAGTATGTCGCTAGCGGGGGTCACCGGGGAGCTGTTTTTT
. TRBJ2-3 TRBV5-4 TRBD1 CASSLAHRGQSSTDTQYF TGTGCCAGCAGCTTGGCTCACCGGGGACAGTCGAGCACAGATACGCAGTATTTT
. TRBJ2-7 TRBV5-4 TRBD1 CASSPRTGGARNEQYF TGTGCCAGCAGCCCTAGGACAGGGGGCGCCCGGAACGAGCAGTACTTC
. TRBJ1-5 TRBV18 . CASSLIDRDQPQHF TGTGCCAGCTCACTGATAGACAGAGATCAGCCCCAGCATTTT
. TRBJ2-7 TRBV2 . CASTLVSYEQYF TGTGCCAGCACTTTAGTCTCCTACGAGCAGTACTTC
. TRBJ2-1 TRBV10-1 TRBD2 CATGKERGTSYNEQFF TGCGCCACCGGGAAGGAGCGGGGGACCTCCTACAATGAGCAGTTCTTC
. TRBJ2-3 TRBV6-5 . CASSQGTDTQYF TGTGCCAGCAGCCAGGGTACAGATACGCAGTATTTT
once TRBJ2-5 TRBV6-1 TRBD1 CASSEAAGTASQETQYF TGTGCCAGCAGTGAAGCTGCCGGGACAGCTTCTCAAGAGACCCAGTACTTC
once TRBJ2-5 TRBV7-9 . CASSLRRTDRGSGETQYF TGTGCCAGCAGCTTACGGAGGACAGACCGAGGATCGGGAGAGACCCAGTACTTC
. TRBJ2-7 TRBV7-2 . CASSINLGSTYEQYF TGTGCCAGCAGCATTAACCTGGGCTCCACCTACGAGCAGTACTTC
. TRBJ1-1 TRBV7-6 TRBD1 CASSSTGALGTEAFF TGTGCCAGCAGCTCGACAGGGGCCCTGGGCACTGAAGCTTTCTTT
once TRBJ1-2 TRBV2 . CATPPSDTPYYGYTF TGTGCCACGCCACCTTCCGACACCCCCTACTATGGCTACACCTTC
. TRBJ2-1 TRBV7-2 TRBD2 CASSPSTSGGAGEQFF TGTGCCAGCAGCCCGTCGACTAGCGGGGGGGCCGGGGAGCAGTTCTTC
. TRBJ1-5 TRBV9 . CASSVGAGLNQPQHF TGTGCCAGCAGCGTAGGGGCAGGTCTCAATCAGCCCCAGCATTTT
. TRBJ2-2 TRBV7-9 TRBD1 CASSPTGGWDTGELFF TGTGCCAGCAGCCCCACAGGGGGCTGGGACACCGGGGAGCTGTTTTTT
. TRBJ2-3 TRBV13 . CASSTRTGTSTDTQYF TGTGCCAGCAGCACTCGGACGGGAACTAGCACAGATACGCAGTATTTT
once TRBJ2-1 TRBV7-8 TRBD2 CASSLDRWSGRATNEQFF TGTGCCAGCAGCTTAGACCGCTGGAGCGGGAGGGCCACCAATGAGCAGTTCTTC
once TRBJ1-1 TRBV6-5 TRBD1 CASSYATGGTEAFF TGTGCCAGCAGTTACGCGACAGGGGGCACTGAAGCTTTCTTT
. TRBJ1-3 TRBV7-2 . CASSLQANSGNTIYF TGTGCCAGCAGCCTACAGGCCAACTCTGGAAACACCATATATTTT